The clone carrying this T cell receptor (beta chain) came up many times. There were at least 6 micrograms of total RNA extracted from every sample. Primers used in a second PCR of roughly 6 to 11 cycles were a sample-barcoded 5' primer and a J-beta primer mix. A single record per CDR3 protein comes from TCRdb applying MiXCR to the 5' RACE reads. The table has some 710,000 distinct CDR3 sequences, about half seen once; the top ten hold 15% to 20%. This specimen comes from a study of blood T cells in healthy people across ages. The CDR3 loop spans 17 amino acids. Germline CDR1 SGHRS, CDR2 YFSETQ. The V and J ends lost 5 bases and 2 bases, in that order; junction bases with no gene match: 14.

Sequencing was performed on blood. The clonotype was recovered from a man older than 75 in good health. This chain links TRBV5-1 with TRBJ2-7; 9 bases are shared with TRBD1. CDR3 amino acids: CASRPGTGITFAYEQYF. The CDR3 DNA is TGCGCCAGCAGACCCGGGACAGGGATTACCTTTGCCTACGAGCAGTACTTC.